This TCR beta chain was obtained from a study of T-cell reconstitution after alpha-beta-depleted transplantation in children. V was pared by 3 bases and J by 8 bases, with 11 bases between. The CDR3 covers 13 residues. CDR1 and CDR2 (germline): SEHNR, FQNEAQ (reference sequence). There are many counts of this clonotype. Unique molecular identifiers were incorporated when the TCRbeta library was constructed. One entry per CDR3 protein results from TCRdb running MiXCR on the PCR reads. The table lists about 400,000 distinct CDR3 sequences, over 20% of them singletons, with around 4% in the top ten. The receptor's source is a human donor who donated a stem cell graft to a child with acute myeloid leukemia. The specimen comprised PBMCs from the stem cell graft donor, sampled from the stem cell graft. This rearrangement joins TRBV7-9 to TRBJ2-4; no clear D gene. The CDR3 loop reads CASSLQGNHIQYF. The CDR3 DNA reads as TGTGCCAGCAGCTTGCAAGGGAATCACATTCAGTACTTC.